This TCR beta chain originates from a study of blood T cell repertoires in COVID-19. Turning to the study itself: Collection of acute and convalescent COVID-19 samples took place in the United States, Italy and Spain. PBMCs, B-cell-depleted T cells, or T cells were the source of the cDNA or gDNA that made up the material.

The trim removed 10 bases at V and 6 bases at J, leaving 12 bases unmatched. Germline V lookup: CDR1 MDHEN, CDR2 SYDVKM. The CDR3 length is 13 residues. Authors' processing steps: Amplification of reference gene primers provided the estimated nucleated cell counts. The protocol was immunoSEQ multiplex PCR, while the TCRdb copy is restricted to in-frame clones and leaves out a portion. For V, J and clone size, that table is used; D and trimming come from the DNA. The sample records under 250,000 clones, about 91% being singletons. This clone showed up just a few times. Sequenced input: peripheral blood. This clonotype was obtained from a man older than 75 with acute or convalescent COVID-19. The J gene is TRBJ2-7, the V gene TRBV28, with 7 bases fitting TRBD2. The DNA for the CDR3 is TGTGCCACAAAGCGGGACCTACCTAGCGAGCAGTACTTC. Translated, it gives CATKRDLPSEQYF.